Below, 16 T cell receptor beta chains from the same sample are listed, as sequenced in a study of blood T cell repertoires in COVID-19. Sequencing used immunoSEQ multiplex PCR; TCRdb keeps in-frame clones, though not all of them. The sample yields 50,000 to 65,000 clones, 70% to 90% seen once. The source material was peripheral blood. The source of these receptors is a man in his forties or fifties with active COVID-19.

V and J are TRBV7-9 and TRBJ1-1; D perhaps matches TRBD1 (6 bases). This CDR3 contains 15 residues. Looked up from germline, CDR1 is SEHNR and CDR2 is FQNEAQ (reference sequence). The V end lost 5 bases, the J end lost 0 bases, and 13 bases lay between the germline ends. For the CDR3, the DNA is TGTGCCAGCAGCCATTCCACAGGGATGAACACTGAAGCTTTCTTT. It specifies CASSHSTGMNTEAFF. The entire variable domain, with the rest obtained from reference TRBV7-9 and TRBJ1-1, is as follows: DTGVSQNPRHKITKRGQNVTFRCDPISEHNRLYWYRQTLGQGPEFLTYFQNEAQLEKSRLLSDRFSAERPKGSFSTLEIQRTEQGDSAMYLCASSHSTGMNTEAFFGQGTRLTVV.

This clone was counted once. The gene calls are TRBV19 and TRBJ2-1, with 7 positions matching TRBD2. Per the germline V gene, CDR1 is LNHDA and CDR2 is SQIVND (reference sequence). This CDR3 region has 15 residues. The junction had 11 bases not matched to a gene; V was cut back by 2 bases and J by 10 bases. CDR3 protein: CASSIKRELGGEQFF. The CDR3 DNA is TGTGCCAGTAGTATAAAGCGGGAACTCGGGGGGGAGCAGTTCTTC.

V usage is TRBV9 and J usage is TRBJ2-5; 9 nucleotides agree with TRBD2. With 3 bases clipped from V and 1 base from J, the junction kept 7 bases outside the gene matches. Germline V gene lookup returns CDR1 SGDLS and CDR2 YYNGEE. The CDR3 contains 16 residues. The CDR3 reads CASSAHLTSGQETQYF. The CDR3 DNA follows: TGTGCCAGCAGCGCCCACCTGACTAGCGGCCAAGAGACCCAGTACTTC. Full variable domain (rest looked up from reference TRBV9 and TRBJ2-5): DSGVTQTPKHLITATGQRVTLRCSPRSGDLSVYWYQQSLDQGLQFLIQYYNGEERAKGNILERFSAQQFPDLHSELNLSSLELGDSALYFCASSAHLTSGQETQYFGPGTRLLVL.

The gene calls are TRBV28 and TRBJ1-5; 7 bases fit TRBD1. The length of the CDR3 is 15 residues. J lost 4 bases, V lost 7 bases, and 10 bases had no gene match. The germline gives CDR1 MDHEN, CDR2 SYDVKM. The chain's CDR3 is CASKPGQLGNQPQHF. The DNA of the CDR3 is TGTGCCAGCAAACCGGGACAGCTCGGGAATCAGCCCCAGCATTTT. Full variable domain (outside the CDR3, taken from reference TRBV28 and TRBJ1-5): DVKVTQSSRYLVKRTGEKVFLECVQDMDHENMFWYRQDPGLGLRLIYFSYDVKMKEKGDIPEGYSVSREKKERFSLILESASTNQTSMYLCASKPGQLGNQPQHFGDGTRLSIL.

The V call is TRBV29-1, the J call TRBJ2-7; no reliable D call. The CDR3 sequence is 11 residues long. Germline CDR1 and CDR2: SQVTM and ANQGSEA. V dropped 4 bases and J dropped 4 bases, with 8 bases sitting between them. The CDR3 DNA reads TGCAGCGTTGTCAGGAATTACGAGCAGTACTTC. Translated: CSVVRNYEQYF.

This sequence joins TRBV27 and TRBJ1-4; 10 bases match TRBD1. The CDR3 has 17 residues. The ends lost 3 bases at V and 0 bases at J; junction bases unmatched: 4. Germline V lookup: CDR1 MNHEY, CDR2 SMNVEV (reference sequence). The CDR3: CASSFGTGVPTNEKLFF. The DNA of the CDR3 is TGTGCCAGCAGTTTCGGGACAGGGGTACCAACTAATGAAAAACTGTTTTTT.

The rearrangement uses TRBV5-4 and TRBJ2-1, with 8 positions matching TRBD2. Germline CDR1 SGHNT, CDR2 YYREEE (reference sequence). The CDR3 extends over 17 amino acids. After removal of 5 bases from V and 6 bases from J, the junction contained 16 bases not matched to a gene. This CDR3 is CASSRGGLGGLGNEQFF. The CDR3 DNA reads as TGTGCCAGCAGTCGGGGGGGACTAGGAGGGTTGGGCAATGAGCAGTTCTTC.

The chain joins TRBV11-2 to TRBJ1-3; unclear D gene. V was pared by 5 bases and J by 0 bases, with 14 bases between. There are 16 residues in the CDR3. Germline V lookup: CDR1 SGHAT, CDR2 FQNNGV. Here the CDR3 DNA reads TGTGCCAGCAGCCCGAGGCGCCAGAACTCTGGAAACACCATATATTTT. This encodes CASSPRRQNSGNTIYF.

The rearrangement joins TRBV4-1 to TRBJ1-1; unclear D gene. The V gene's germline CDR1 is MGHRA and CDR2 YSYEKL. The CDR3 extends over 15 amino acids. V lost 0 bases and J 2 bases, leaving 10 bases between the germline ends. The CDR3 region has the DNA TGCGCCAGCAGCCAAGAATACGGTAGCAACACTGAAGCTTTCTTT. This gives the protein CASSQEYGSNTEAFF.

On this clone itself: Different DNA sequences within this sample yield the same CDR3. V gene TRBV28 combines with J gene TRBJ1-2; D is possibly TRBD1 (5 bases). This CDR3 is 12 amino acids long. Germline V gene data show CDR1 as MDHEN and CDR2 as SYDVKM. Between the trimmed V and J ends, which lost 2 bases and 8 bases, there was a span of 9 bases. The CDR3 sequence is CASSLAGKGYTF. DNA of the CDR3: TGTGCCAGCAGTTTAGCAGGGAAAGGCTACACCTTC.

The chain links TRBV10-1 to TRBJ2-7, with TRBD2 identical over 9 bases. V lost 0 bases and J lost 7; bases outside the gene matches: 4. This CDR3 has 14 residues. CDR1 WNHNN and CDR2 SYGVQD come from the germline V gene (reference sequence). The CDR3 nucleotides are TGCGCCAGCAGTGAGTCGCGGGGGGGCGGGGAGCAGTACTTC. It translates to CASSESRGGGEQYF.

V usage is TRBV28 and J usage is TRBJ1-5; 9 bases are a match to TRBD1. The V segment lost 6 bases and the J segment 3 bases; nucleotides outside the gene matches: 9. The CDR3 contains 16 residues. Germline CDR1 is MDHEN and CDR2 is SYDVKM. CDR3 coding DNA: TGTGCCAGCAGGGGCCCCGGGACAGGGCACAATCAGCCCCAGCATTTT. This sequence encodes CASRGPGTGHNQPQHF.

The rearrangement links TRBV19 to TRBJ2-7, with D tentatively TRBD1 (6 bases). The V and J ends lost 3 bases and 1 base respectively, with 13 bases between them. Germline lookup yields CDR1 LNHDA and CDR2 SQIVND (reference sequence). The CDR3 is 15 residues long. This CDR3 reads CASSMEQGRSYEQYF. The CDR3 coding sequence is TGTGCCAGTAGTATGGAACAGGGCCGTTCCTACGAGCAGTACTTC.

CDR3 sequence (DNA): TGTGCTAGTGGTACGGACAGGGGGCAAGAGACCCAGTACTTC. This translates into CASGTDRGQETQYF. The J gene is TRBJ2-5, the V gene TRBV12-5; 10 nucleotides line up with TRBD1. Germline V gives CDR1 LGHNT, CDR2 FRNRAP. Germline trimming cut 5 bases from V and 2 bases from J; bases unmatched to any gene: 2. The CDR3 is 14 amino acids.

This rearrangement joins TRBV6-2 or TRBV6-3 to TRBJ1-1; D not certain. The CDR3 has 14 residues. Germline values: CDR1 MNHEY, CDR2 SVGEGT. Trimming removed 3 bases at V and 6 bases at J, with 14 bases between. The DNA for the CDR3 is TGTGCCAGCAGTTATGCAGGTCCGTTCGCTGAAGCTTTCTTT. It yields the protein CASSYAGPFAEAFF.

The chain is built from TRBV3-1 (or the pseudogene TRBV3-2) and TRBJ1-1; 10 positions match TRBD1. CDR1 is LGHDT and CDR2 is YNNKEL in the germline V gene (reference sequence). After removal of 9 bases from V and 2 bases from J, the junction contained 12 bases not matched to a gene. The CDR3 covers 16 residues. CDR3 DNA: TGTGCCAGTACCCCCTGGGACAGGGGAAGAAACACTGAAGCTTTCTTT. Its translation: CASTPWDRGRNTEAFF.